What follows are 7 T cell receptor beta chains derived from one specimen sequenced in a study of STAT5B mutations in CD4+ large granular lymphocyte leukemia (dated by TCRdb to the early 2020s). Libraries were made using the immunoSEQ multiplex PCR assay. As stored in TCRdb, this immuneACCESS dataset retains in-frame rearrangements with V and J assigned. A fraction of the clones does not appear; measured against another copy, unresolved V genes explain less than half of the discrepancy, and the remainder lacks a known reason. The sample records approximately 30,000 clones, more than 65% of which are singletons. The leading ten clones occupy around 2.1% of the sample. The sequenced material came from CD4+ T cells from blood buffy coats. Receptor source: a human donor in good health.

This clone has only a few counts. CDR3 residues: CASSLNRVNTIYF. The CDR3 region has the DNA TGTGCCAGCAGCTTAAATAGGGTGAACACCATATATTTT. The rearrangement links TRBV7-9 to TRBJ1-3; D is uncertain. Looked up from germline, CDR1 is SEHNR and CDR2 is FQNEAQ (reference sequence). The CDR3 loop spans 13 amino acids. Trimming shortened V by 2 bases and J by 7 bases, and 9 bases separated the two germline ends.

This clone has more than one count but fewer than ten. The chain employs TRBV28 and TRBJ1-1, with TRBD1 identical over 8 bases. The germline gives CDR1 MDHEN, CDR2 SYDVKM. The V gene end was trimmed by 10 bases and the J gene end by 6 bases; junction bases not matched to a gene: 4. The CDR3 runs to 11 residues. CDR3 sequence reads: CATRGQPEAFF. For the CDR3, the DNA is TGTGCCACCAGGGGGCAGCCTGAAGCTTTCTTT. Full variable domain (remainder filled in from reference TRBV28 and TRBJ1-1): DVKVTQSSRYLVKRTGEKVFLECVQDMDHENMFWYRQDPGLGLRLIYFSYDVKMKEKGDIPEGYSVSREKKERFSLILESASTNQTSMYLCATRGQPEAFFGQGTRLTVV.

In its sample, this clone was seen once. CDR3 DNA: TGTGCCAGCAGCCTTAAAGCTTCTGGGGCCAACGTCCTGACTTTC. This translates into CASSLKASGANVLTF. The rearrangement joins TRBV6-5 to TRBJ2-6; no clear D gene. Trimming removed 6 bases from V and 1 base from J, with 10 bases in between. In germline, CDR1 is MNHEY, CDR2 SVGAGI. The CDR3 is 15 amino acids.

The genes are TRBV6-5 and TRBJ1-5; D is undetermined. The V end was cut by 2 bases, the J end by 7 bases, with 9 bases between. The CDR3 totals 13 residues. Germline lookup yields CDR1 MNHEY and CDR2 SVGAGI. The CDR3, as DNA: TGTGCCAGCAGTTACAGCCACGGGCAGCCCCAGCATTTT. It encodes CASSYSHGQPQHF.

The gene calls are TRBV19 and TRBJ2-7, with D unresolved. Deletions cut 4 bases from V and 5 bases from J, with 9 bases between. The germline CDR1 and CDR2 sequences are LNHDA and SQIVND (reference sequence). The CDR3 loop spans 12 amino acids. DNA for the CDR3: TGTGCCAGTAGTAGTGCTAGTCACGAGCAGTACTTC. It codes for CASSSASHEQYF. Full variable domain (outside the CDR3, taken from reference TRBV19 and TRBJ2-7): DGGITQSPKYLFRKEGQNVTLSCEQNLNHDAMYWYRQDPGQGLRLIYYSQIVNDFQKGDIAEGYSVSREKKESFPLTVTSAQKNPTAFYLCASSSASHEQYFGPGTRLTVT.

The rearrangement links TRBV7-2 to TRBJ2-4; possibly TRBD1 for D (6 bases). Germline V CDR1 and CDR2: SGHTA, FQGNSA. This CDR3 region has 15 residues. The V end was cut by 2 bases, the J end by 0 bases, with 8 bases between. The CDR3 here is CASSLTGLAKNIQYF. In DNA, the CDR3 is TGTGCCAGCAGCTTAACAGGGCTAGCCAAAAACATTCAGTACTTC.

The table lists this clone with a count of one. DNA for the CDR3: TGTGCCAGCATTCCCGGACGGGGATTTCAAGAGACCCAGTACTTC. Its protein product is CASIPGRGFQETQYF. The gene calls are TRBV28 and TRBJ2-5; D possibly corresponds to TRBD2 (5 bases). The V gene lost 7 bases and the J gene lost 2 bases, with 17 bases spanning the gap. Germline loops: CDR1 MDHEN, CDR2 SYDVKM. This CDR3 spans 15 amino acids.